This record looks at one T cell receptor beta chain sequence and its context. The antigen is undetermined. A read error may produce the germline difference seen at one junction end. Germline V lookup: CDR1 SEHNR, CDR2 FQNEAQ (reference sequence). This CDR3 has 13 residues. This sample stems from a study of T cell responses to AZD1222 COVID-19 vaccine. Pooled together were second doses at about 4 or about 12 weeks. Findings and limits, study-wide: No repertoire was sampled before or during the peak T cell response, only after it. Nearly half of spike-specific TCRs reportedly target variant regions that are unmutated in the B.1.351 and B.1.1.7 variants.

Measured with immunoSEQ multiplex PCR; TCRdb has only the in-frame clones, and not every one. The sample shows 130,000 or so clones, about 91% of them seen only once. The receptor's source is an adult who received the AZD1222 COVID-19 vaccine. The sample was peripheral blood, taken 28 days after the second AZD1222 dose. This chain connects TRBV7-9 to TRBJ1-1, with 8 bases that match TRBD1. The CDR3 nucleotides are TGTGCCAGCAGCTGGACAGGGAACAGTGAAGCTTTCTTT. Translating it yields CASSWTGNSEAFF.